This T cell receptor beta chain was obtained from a study of shared clonotypes between healthy human individuals. Clones were read by immunoSEQ multiplex PCR, and TCRdb kept only the in-frame ones, dropping some. The data contain about 660,000 clones, over 65% of them singletons. The sequence derives from a woman between 25 and 40 years old in good health. Specimen: memory CD4+ T cells sorted from blood. Regarding subset: CD45RA-negative fraction.

The CDR3 sequence is CASSQSPSGKGEQFF. CDR3 DNA sequence: TGCGCCAGCAGCCAATCCCCTAGCGGGAAAGGTGAGCAGTTCTTC. The chain uses TRBV4-1 and TRBJ2-1, with 9 bases identical to TRBD2. The germline gives CDR1 MGHRA, CDR2 YSYEKL. The CDR3 runs to 15 residues. V was clipped by 2 bases and J by 9 bases; unmatched bases: 8.